This T cell receptor (beta chain) is from a study of cytomegalovirus exposure and HLA in healthy donors. The PCR employed 60 Vbeta primers together with 13 Jbeta primers. Profiled with immunoSEQ multiplex PCR; TCRdb holds only in-frame clones, not every one. Here the sample spans 110,000 or so clones, over 8.5% being singletons. Germline trimming cut 5 bases from V and 4 bases from J; bases unmatched to any gene: 10. Germline-derived CDR1 and CDR2 are SGHRS and YFSETQ. This CDR3 is built from 15 residues. This clone was picked up a small number of times. The rearrangement uses TRBV5-1 and TRBJ2-5; 8 bases agree with TRBD1. This sequence was found in a middle-aged woman in good health and CMV-seropositive. Sequences were obtained from PBMCs. CDR3 sequence (DNA): TGCGCCAGCAGGCCCGGGACAGGCTTGCGAGAGACCCAGTACTTC. Protein: CASRPGTGLRETQYF.